Listed below are T cell receptor beta chains from one sample, sequenced in a study of T cells in localized non-small cell lung cancer. TCRdb's table, derived via immunoSEQ multiplex PCR, lists solely in-frame clones and lacks some. The table lists under 55,000 clones, about 91% of them singletons. Sequenced material: PBMCs, taken before any cancer treatment. These receptor sequences come from a woman aged 35 to 70 with stage II lung adenocarcinoma. CDR3s include the opening cysteine and the closing phenylalanine or tryptophan. D genes are given only for firm matches. Size tells how often a clone was seen (once, few, many) or the class of an expanded clone, and some rows leave it out.

d_gene | abundance | j_gene | v_gene | CDR3aa | CDR3nt
TRBD1 | few | TRBJ1-1 | TRBV27 | CASSTDRALEAFF | TGTGCCAGCAGTACGGACAGGGCCCTTGAAGCTTTCTTT
. | few | TRBJ1-2 | TRBV19 | CASSIQGSYGYTF | TGTGCCAGTAGTATACAGGGAAGTTATGGCTACACCTTC
. | . | TRBJ2-3 | TRBV6-1 | CASSEYRQASTDTQYF | TGTGCCAGCAGTGAATATAGGCAGGCTAGCACAGATACGCAGTATTTT
. | . | TRBJ1-2 | TRBV5-1 | CASSLEELRSYGYTF | TGCGCCAGCAGCTTGGAAGAACTTAGAAGCTATGGCTACACCTTC
. | . | TRBJ1-1 | TRBV28 | CASSPQGKGTEAFF | TGTGCCAGCAGCCCCCAGGGGAAGGGCACTGAAGCTTTCTTT
TRBD1 | . | TRBJ1-6 | TRBV9 | CASSVDPDRANSPLHF | TGTGCCAGCAGCGTAGACCCAGACAGGGCCAATTCACCCCTCCACTTT
. | . | TRBJ2-6 | TRBV5-6 | CASSLAPRAGANVLTF | TGTGCCAGCAGCTTGGCCCCCAGGGCAGGGGCCAACGTCCTGACTTTC
. | . | TRBJ2-2 | TRBV2 | CASSGLETGEGGELFF | TGTGCCAGCAGTGGCCTAGAGACAGGGGAGGGCGGGGAGCTGTTTTTT
. | . | TRBJ2-3 | TRBV19 | CASSALSGFGTDTQYF | TGTGCCAGTAGTGCGCTCTCCGGCTTCGGCACAGATACGCAGTATTTT
TRBD2 | few | TRBJ2-4 | TRBV6-5 | CATHSGGVGNIQYF | TGTGCCACCCATAGCGGGGGGGTGGGGAACATTCAGTACTTC
. | . | TRBJ1-6 | TRBV19 | CASSTGGNSPLHF | TGTGCCAGTAGTACCGGGGGCAATTCACCCCTCCACTTT
TRBD1 | . | TRBJ2-1 | TRBV7-9 | CASSHAIVARQGANEQFF | TGTGCCAGCAGCCACGCGATAGTAGCGAGACAGGGGGCGAATGAGCAGTTCTTC
. | . | TRBJ2-6 | TRBV28 | CASSFVGSGANVLTF | TGTGCCAGCAGTTTTGTGGGGTCTGGGGCCAACGTCCTGACTTTC
TRBD2 | . | TRBJ2-5 | TRBV5-1 | CASSLTSGEQTQYF | TGCGCCAGCAGCTTGACTAGCGGGGAACAGACCCAGTACTTC
TRBD1 | . | TRBJ1-1 | TRBV28 | CASSVRQGHTEAFF | TGTGCCAGCAGTGTACGACAGGGGCACACTGAAGCTTTCTTT
. | . | TRBJ2-1 | TRBV19 | CASSFEVGRPDFF | TGTGCCAGTAGTTTCGAGGTGGGCAGACCCGATTTCTTC
TRBD2 | . | TRBJ2-1 | TRBV18 | CASSPVSGSSNEQFF | TGTGCCAGCTCACCAGTTAGCGGGAGCTCTAATGAGCAGTTCTTC
. | once | TRBJ1-2 | TRBV19 | CASSIEIGTSANGYTF | TGTGCCAGTAGTATAGAAATCGGTACCAGTGCTAATGGCTACACCTTC
TRBD2 | . | TRBJ2-1 | TRBV19 | CASSTRAGGSSYNEQFF | TGTGCCAGTAGTACCCGAGCGGGGGGGAGCTCCTACAATGAGCAGTTCTTC
. | . | TRBJ2-5 | TRBV7-7 | CASSSAGRQETQYF | TGTGCCAGCAGCTCCGCGGGGCGGCAAGAGACCCAGTACTTC
TRBD1 | . | TRBJ1-5 | TRBV5-1 | CASSAHSGTGYQLQHF | TGCGCCAGCAGCGCACACTCCGGGACAGGATATCAGCTCCAGCATTTT
. | . | TRBJ1-1 | TRBV10-2 | CASSEPANSGGTEAFF | TGCGCCAGCAGTGAGCCCGCTAACTCGGGTGGCACTGAAGCTTTCTTT
TRBD1 | . | TRBJ1-4 | TRBV7-6 | CASSLGGQFNEKLFF | TGTGCCAGCAGCTTAGGGGGACAGTTTAATGAAAAACTGTTTTTT
. | . | TRBJ2-2 | TRBV19 | CASSPNPWGDQYTGELFF | TGTGCCAGTAGTCCGAACCCCTGGGGGGACCAATACACCGGGGAGCTGTTTTTT
. | . | TRBJ1-5 | TRBV5-6 | CASTSGPGASNQPQHF | TGTGCCAGCACTTCGGGGCCAGGGGCTAGCAATCAGCCCCAGCATTTT
. | . | TRBJ2-1 | TRBV7-6 | CASSLGARANEQFF | TGTGCCAGCAGCTTGGGGGCTAGGGCTAATGAGCAGTTCTTC
. | . | TRBJ2-4 | TRBV21-1 | CASSKRSKNIQYF | TGTGCCAGCAGCAAAAGGAGCAAAAACATTCAGTACTTC
TRBD1 | . | TRBJ1-2 | TRBV28 | CASRRQGHYGYTF | TGTGCCAGCAGGAGACAGGGTCACTATGGCTACACCTTC